The 29 T cell receptor beta chains presented below share a single source sample, sequenced in a study of PD-1 blockade in classical Hodgkin lymphoma. Each patient's relapse followed autologous stem cell transplantation, and brentuximab vedotin exposure varied. TCRdb keeps only in-frame clones here, not all; method: immunoSEQ multiplex PCR. The profile shows 100,000 or so clones, around 89% of them singletons. Sequencing used peripheral blood mononuclear cells (PBMCs), obtained before the second cycle of nivolumab. These receptor sequences come from a human donor with classical Hodgkin lymphoma.

This clone was detected once. The genes are TRBV25-1 and TRBJ1-1; D may be TRBD1 (6 bases). The CDR3 is 15 residues long. From germline, CDR1 is MGHDK and CDR2 SYGVNS. Trimming pared 5 bases from V and 4 bases from J, leaving 17 bases between. The CDR3 region is CASSSLGGGSTEAFF. For the CDR3, the DNA is TGTGCCAGCAGTAGCCTGGGGGGCGGGAGCACTGAAGCTTTCTTT.

The rearrangement links TRBV5-1 to TRBJ1-5; 7 bases are a match to TRBD1. The V segment lost 3 bases and the J segment 0 bases; nucleotides outside the gene matches: 3. Germline CDR1 is SGHRS and CDR2 is YFSETQ. The CDR3 runs 15 residues. CDR3 DNA sequence: TGCGCCAGCAGCTCGGGACAGTTTAGCAATCAGCCCCAGCATTTT. Its protein is CASSSGQFSNQPQHF.

The rearrangement links TRBV18 to TRBJ2-1; 9 bases are shared with TRBD2. Looked up from germline, CDR1 is KGHSH and CDR2 is LQKENI. The J segment lost 9 bases and the V segment lost 3 bases, leaving 12 bases of the junction unmatched. This CDR3 has 16 amino acids. CDR3 in amino acids: CASSPLVAGESSEQFF. The CDR3 bases are TGTGCCAGCTCACCCCTAGTAGCGGGGGAATCTAGTGAGCAGTTCTTC.

J is TRBJ1-5 and V is TRBV21-1. TRBV21-1 is a documented pseudogene. This CDR3 region has 20 residues. CDR3 in amino acids: CASSKAVGKAIEGLNQPQHF. DNA of the CDR3: TGTGCCAGCAGCAAAGCGGTGGGGAAAGCTATCGAGGGCCTAAATCAGCCCCAGCATTTT.

V and J are TRBV15 and TRBJ1-1; tentatively, D is TRBD1 (5 bases). The CDR3 has 12 residues. Trimming left V 1 base short and J 10 bases short, with 10 bases between. The germline CDR1 and CDR2 sequences are LNHNV and YYDKDF (reference sequence). CDR3 DNA sequence: TGTGCCACCAGCAGAGTATCGGGGGGAGCTTTCTTT. It is translated as CATSRVSGGAFF.

This clone was observed a handful of times. V and J are TRBV19 and TRBJ1-1; D is unresolved. This CDR3 is 13 amino acids long. V lost 3 bases to trimming and J lost 5 bases, with 10 bases between them. Germline V gives CDR1 LNHDA, CDR2 SQIVND (reference sequence). The CDR3 bases are TGTGCCAGTAGTATCCGTGAACGGACTGAAGCTTTCTTT. As protein: CASSIRERTEAFF.

V gene TRBV5-4 combines with J gene TRBJ1-1; no definite D call. From germline, CDR1 is SGHNT and CDR2 YYREEE (reference sequence). The CDR3 consists of 14 residues. V lost 2 bases and J lost 0, with 8 bases in between. CDR3 nucleotides: TGTGCCAGCAGCTTCGGGATTATGAACACTGAAGCTTTCTTT. As protein: CASSFGIMNTEAFF.

The V gene is TRBV28, the J gene TRBJ2-7, with 10 bases matching TRBD1. The CDR3 runs 14 residues. V lost 6 bases to trimming and J lost 1 base; unmatched junction nucleotides: 3. CDR1 is MDHEN and CDR2 is SYDVKM in the germline V gene. The CDR3 bases are TGTGCCAGCAGCACGGACAGGGGGTCCTACGAGCAGTACTTC. It encodes CASSTDRGSYEQYF.

V gene TRBV6-5 combines with J gene TRBJ1-2, with no clear D. Trimming took off 5 bases at V and 9 bases at J, with 7 bases between the two ends. The CDR3 is made up of 10 amino acids. Germline values: CDR1 MNHEY, CDR2 SVGAGI. The CDR3 nucleotides read TGTGCCAGCAGTGAGGCGAGCTACACCTTC. It yields the protein CASSEASYTF.

The V gene is TRBV18, the J gene TRBJ2-1; 9 bases fit TRBD2. Germline-derived CDR1 and CDR2 are KGHSH and LQKENI. With V trimmed by 6 bases and J by 7 bases, 7 bases remained unmatched. This CDR3 spans 14 amino acids. The CDR3 sequence is CASSGGGAENEQFF. The CDR3 DNA is TGTGCCAGCTCGGGCGGGGGGGCTGAAAATGAGCAGTTCTTC.

This clone was seen a handful of times. This chain connects TRBV30 to TRBJ1-2; D call uncertain. Between the trimmed V and J ends, which lost 0 bases and 8 bases, there was a span of 7 bases. This CDR3 is 11 amino acids long. Germline V gives CDR1 GTSNPN, CDR2 SVGIG (reference sequence). CDR3 nucleotides: TGTGCCTGGAGTGTCATGGGCGGCTACACCTTC. The encoded protein is CAWSVMGGYTF.

J is TRBJ2-1 and V is TRBV2; 7 nucleotides agree with TRBD2. The CDR3 sequence is 15 residues long. In germline, CDR1 is SNHLY, CDR2 FYNNEI. V lost 3 bases and J lost 4; bases outside the gene matches: 6. The DNA of the CDR3 is TGTGCCAGCAGTGACTGGCGGGGGACGTACAATGAGCAGTTCTTC. Its protein is CASSDWRGTYNEQFF.

V gene TRBV6-5 combines with J gene TRBJ1-2; possible D gene TRBD1, 5 bases. This CDR3 spans 12 amino acids. V gave up 10 bases and J gave up 7 bases, with 16 bases separating them. Germline V gene sequence: CDR1 MNHEY, CDR2 SVGAGI. DNA of the CDR3: TGTGCCACAACCTTTGGGGGGGGTGGCTACACCTTC. This encodes CATTFGGGGYTF.

The gene calls are TRBV5-1 and TRBJ2-1; tentative D call: TRBD2 (7 bases). Looked up from germline, CDR1 is SGHRS and CDR2 is YFSETQ. V lost 4 bases and J lost 7, with 33 bases in between. The CDR3 is made up of 20 amino acids. The CDR3 spells CASSRSPGLVTGIGVNEQFF. In nucleotides, the CDR3 is TGCGCCAGCAGCCGTTCCCCAGGACTAGTTACAGGGATAGGGGTGAATGAGCAGTTCTTC. The full variable domain, completed using reference TRBV5-1 and TRBJ2-1, is KAGVTQTPRYLIKTRGQQVTLSCSPISGHRSVSWYQQTPGQGLQFLFEYFSETQRNKGNFPGRFSGRQFSNSRSEMNVSTLELGDSALYLCASSRSPGLVTGIGVNEQFFGPGTRLTVL.

J is TRBJ2-2 and V is TRBV29-1; a weak D match, TRBD2 (5 bases). Germline V CDR1 and CDR2: SQVTM, ANQGSEA. The CDR3 sequence is 12 residues long. CDR3 loop: CSATGSTGELFF. The CDR3 DNA sequence: TGCAGTGCGACGGGGTCCACCGGGGAGCTGTTTTTT.

The chain joins TRBV7-8 to TRBJ2-1; D unresolved. Trimming removed 0 bases from V and 0 bases from J, with 6 bases in between. The CDR3 is 15 residues long. In germline, CDR1 is SGHVS, CDR2 FQNEAQ. The chain's CDR3 is CASSLAPSSYNEQFF. CDR3 bases: TGTGCCAGCAGCTTAGCCCCTAGCTCCTACAATGAGCAGTTCTTC.

This clone has just a few counts. V gene TRBV6-5 combines with J gene TRBJ1-6; D is possibly TRBD1 (5 bases). The CDR3 is made up of 15 amino acids. With 5 bases removed from V and 7 bases from J, the gap between germline ends came to 15 bases. The germline V gene has CDR1 MNHEY and CDR2 SVGAGI. The CDR3 region is CASSGDGGANSPLHF. The DNA of the CDR3 is TGTGCCAGCAGTGGGGATGGAGGGGCGAATTCACCCCTCCACTTT.

This clone appeared a single time. The chain links TRBV4-1 to TRBJ2-1; no clear D gene. The V gene's germline CDR1 is MGHRA and CDR2 YSYEKL. Between the trimmed V and J ends, which lost 2 bases and 4 bases, there was a span of 3 bases. There are 12 residues in the CDR3. The CDR3 nucleotides read TGCGCCAGCAGCCAACCATACAATGAGCAGTTCTTC. It codes for CASSQPYNEQFF.

The genes are TRBV7-5 and TRBJ2-1. TRBV7-5 is listed as a pseudogene. The CDR3 loop spans 15 amino acids. The CDR3 here is CVRSLYWGAGGEQFF. CDR3 bases: TGTGTCAGAAGCTTATATTGGGGGGCCGGCGGTGAGCAGTTCTTC.

The chain combines TRBV6-5 with TRBJ1-4, with D unresolved. Germline values: CDR1 MNHEY, CDR2 SVGAGI. The V end was cut by 0 bases, the J end by 0 bases, with 5 bases between. The CDR3 runs to 15 residues. The CDR3 loop reads CASSYSLATNEKLFF. The CDR3 nucleotides are TGTGCCAGCAGTTACTCCCTTGCAACTAATGAAAAACTGTTTTTT.

The V and J genes are TRBV6-5 and TRBJ1-4; D remains unclear. The V and J ends lost 2 bases and 8 bases respectively, with 12 bases between them. The CDR3 runs 14 residues. Germline V CDR1 and CDR2: MNHEY, SVGAGI. The CDR3 here is CASSYPPRGEKLFF. The CDR3 bases are TGTGCCAGCAGTTACCCTCCTCGCGGGGAAAAACTGTTTTTT.

The V call is TRBV18, the J call TRBJ2-2; 7 nucleotides align to TRBD1. The CDR3 length is 17 residues. The germline V gene has CDR1 KGHSH and CDR2 LQKENI. Losses at the gene ends were 4 bases for V and 3 bases for J; bases not matched to a gene: 11. The CDR3 nucleotides read TGTGCCAGCTCACGACTAACAGGGACAGACTACACCGGGGAGCTGTTTTTT. It codes for CASSRLTGTDYTGELFF.

This chain links TRBV6-5 with TRBJ2-7; D perhaps matches TRBD1 (6 bases). Germline CDR1 MNHEY, CDR2 SVGAGI. The V gene lost 6 bases and the J gene lost 1 base, with 16 bases spanning the gap. The CDR3 extends over 15 amino acids. As DNA, the CDR3 is TGTGCCAGCAGCCGCCCAGGGGCTTCATCCTACGAGCAGTACTTC. It is translated as CASSRPGASSYEQYF.

The genes are TRBV14 and TRBJ2-3; the D is unclear. From germline, CDR1 is SGHDN and CDR2 FVKESK. The V and J ends lost 0 bases and 2 bases respectively, with 12 bases between them. This CDR3 has 16 residues. The DNA for the CDR3 is TGTGCCAGCAGCCAAGACTTAGCAGGCCTCACAGATACGCAGTATTTT. Translating it yields CASSQDLAGLTDTQYF. The full variable domain, completed using reference TRBV14 and TRBJ2-3, is EAGVTQFPSHSVIEKGQTVTLRCDPISGHDNLYWYRRVMGKEIKFLLHFVKESKQDESGMPNNRFLAERTGGTYSTLKVQPAELEDSGVYFCASSQDLAGLTDTQYFGPGTRLTVL.

The chain is built from TRBV6-5 and TRBJ1-2; D unclear. Looked up from germline, CDR1 is MNHEY and CDR2 is SVGAGI. The CDR3 loop spans 13 amino acids. V dropped 0 bases and J dropped 6 bases, with 8 bases sitting between them. CDR3 sequence: CASSYSGGDGYTF. CDR3 in DNA: TGTGCCAGCAGTTACTCGGGAGGCGATGGCTACACCTTC.

In its sample, this clone was seen once. The chain carries TRBV28 and TRBJ2-1, with 7 nucleotides matching TRBD1. V shed 6 bases and J 8 bases; nucleotides not matched to a gene: 13. CDR1 and CDR2 from the germline V gene are MDHEN and SYDVKM. The CDR3 runs to 15 residues. The CDR3 sequence is CASRPLGTGVDEQFF. Here the CDR3 DNA reads TGTGCCAGCAGGCCATTGGGTACAGGGGTCGATGAGCAGTTCTTC.

This chain links TRBV27 with TRBJ2-7; 8 nucleotides match TRBD2. This CDR3 has 14 amino acids. In germline, CDR1 is MNHEY, CDR2 SMNVEV (reference sequence). V shed 6 bases, J shed 4 bases, and the junction held 8 bases outside the gene matches. CDR3 sequence reads: CASSRGGLAYEQYF. CDR3 DNA sequence: TGTGCCAGCAGCCGGGGGGGGTTGGCGTACGAGCAGTACTTC.

This chain connects TRBV4-3 to TRBJ2-3, with 7 bases fitting TRBD2. The CDR3 covers 17 residues. V was pared by 0 bases and J by 1 base, with 7 bases of the junction left unmatched. Germline V gene sequence: CDR1 LGHNA, CDR2 YSLEER. CDR3 residues: CASSQDGGEGRTDTQYF. The CDR3 DNA sequence: TGCGCCAGCAGCCAAGATGGGGGGGAGGGTCGCACAGATACGCAGTATTTT.

V and J are TRBV11-3 and TRBJ1-6; no reliable D call. The CDR3 covers 13 residues. Trimming shortened V by 1 base and J by 7 bases, and 5 bases separated the two germline ends. Germline assignment: CDR1 SGHNT and CDR2 YENEEA. CDR3 nucleotides: TGTGCCAGCAGCTTAGTTCCGAATTCACCCCTCCACTTT. The encoded protein is CASSLVPNSPLHF.